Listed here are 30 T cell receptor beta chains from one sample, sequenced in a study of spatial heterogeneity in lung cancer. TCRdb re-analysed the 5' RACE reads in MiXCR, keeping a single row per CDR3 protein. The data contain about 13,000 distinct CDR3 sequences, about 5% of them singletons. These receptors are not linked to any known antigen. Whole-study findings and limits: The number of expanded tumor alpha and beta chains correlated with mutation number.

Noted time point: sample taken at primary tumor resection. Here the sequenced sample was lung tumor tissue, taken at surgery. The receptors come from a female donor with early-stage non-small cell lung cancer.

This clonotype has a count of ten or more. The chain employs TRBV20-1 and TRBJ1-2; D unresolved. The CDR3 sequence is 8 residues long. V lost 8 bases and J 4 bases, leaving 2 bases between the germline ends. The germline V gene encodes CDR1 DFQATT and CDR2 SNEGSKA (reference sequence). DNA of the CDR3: TGCAGTTCCTATGGCTACACCTTC. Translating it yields CSSYGYTF.

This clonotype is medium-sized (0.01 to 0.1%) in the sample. The CDR3 coding sequence is TGCGCCAGCAGCTTGGGGGGCTACGAGCAGTACTTC. This translates into CASSLGGYEQYF. The chain links TRBV5-1 to TRBJ2-7; D call uncertain. This CDR3 region has 12 residues. Trimming stripped 0 bases from V and 3 bases from J, with 4 bases between. Per germline, CDR1 SGHRS and CDR2 YFSETQ.

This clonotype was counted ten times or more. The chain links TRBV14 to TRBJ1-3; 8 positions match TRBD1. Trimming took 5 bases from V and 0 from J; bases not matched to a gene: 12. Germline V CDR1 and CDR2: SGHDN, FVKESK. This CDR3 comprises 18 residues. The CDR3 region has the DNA TGTGCCAGCAGCTCCCGACAGGGGATCCTGAGCTCTGGAAACACCATATATTTT. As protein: CASSSRQGILSSGNTIYF.

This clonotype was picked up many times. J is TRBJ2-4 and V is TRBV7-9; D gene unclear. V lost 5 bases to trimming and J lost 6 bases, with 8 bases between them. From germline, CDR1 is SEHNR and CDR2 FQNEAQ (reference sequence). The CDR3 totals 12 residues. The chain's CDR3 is CASSLGRNIQYF. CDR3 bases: TGTGCCAGCAGCCTCGGCAGAAACATTCAGTACTTC.

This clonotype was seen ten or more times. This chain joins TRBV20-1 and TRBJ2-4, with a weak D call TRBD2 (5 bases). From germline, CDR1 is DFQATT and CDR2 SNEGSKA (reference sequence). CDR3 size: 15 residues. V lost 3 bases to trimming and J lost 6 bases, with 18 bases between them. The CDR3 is CSASTSSQGRNIQYF. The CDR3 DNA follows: TGCAGTGCTAGTACGTCCTCGCAAGGGAGAAACATTCAGTACTTC.

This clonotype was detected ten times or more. CDR3 amino acids: CASSADPIRGDYTF. DNA of the CDR3: TGTGCCAGCAGCGCGGACCCCATCAGGGGGGACTACACCTTC. The chain has TRBV9 and TRBJ1-2, with 7 bases lining up with TRBD1. The CDR3 is 14 residues long. Trimming removed 3 bases from V and 10 bases from J; junction bases left unmatched: 12. Germline-derived CDR1 and CDR2 are SGDLS and YYNGEE.

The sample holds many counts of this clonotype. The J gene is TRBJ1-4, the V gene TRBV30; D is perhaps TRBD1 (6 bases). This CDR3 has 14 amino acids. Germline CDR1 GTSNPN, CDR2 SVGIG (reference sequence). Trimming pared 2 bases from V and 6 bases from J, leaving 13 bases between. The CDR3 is CAWSTGGAHEKLFF. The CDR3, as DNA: TGTGCCTGGAGTACGGGGGGCGCACATGAAAAACTGTTTTTT. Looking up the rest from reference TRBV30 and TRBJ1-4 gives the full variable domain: SQTIHQWPATLVQPVGSPLSLECTVEGTSNPNLYWYRQAAGRGLQLLFYSVGIGQISSEVPQNLSASRPQDRQFILSSKKLLLSDSGFYLCAWSTGGAHEKLFFGSGTQLSVL.

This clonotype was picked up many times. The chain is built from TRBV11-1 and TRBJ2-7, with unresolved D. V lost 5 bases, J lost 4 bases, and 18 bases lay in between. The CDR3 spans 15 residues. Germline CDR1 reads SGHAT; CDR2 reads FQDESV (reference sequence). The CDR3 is CASSRSGRVFYEQYF. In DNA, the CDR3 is TGTGCCAGCAGCCGATCCGGCCGAGTTTTTTACGAGCAGTACTTC. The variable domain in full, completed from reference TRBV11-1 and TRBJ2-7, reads EAEVAQSPRYKITEKSQAVAFWCDPISGHATLYWYRQILGQGPELLVQFQDESVVDDSQLPKDRFSAERLKGVDSTLKIQPAELGDSAMYLCASSRSGRVFYEQYFGPGTRLTVT.

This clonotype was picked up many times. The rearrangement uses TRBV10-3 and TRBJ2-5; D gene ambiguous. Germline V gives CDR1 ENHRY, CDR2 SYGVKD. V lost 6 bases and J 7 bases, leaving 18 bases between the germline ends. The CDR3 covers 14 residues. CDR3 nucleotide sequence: TGTGCCATCAGCCCTGTGGCCCCACCAGGGACCCAGTACTTC. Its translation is CAISPVAPPGTQYF.

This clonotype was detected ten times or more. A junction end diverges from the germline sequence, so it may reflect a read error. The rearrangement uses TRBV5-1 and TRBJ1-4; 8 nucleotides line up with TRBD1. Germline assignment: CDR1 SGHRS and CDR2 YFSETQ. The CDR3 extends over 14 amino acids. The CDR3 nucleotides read TGCGCCAGCAGCCCCGGACAGGGAGCCAGACCAAGAACTTTT. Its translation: CASSPGQGARPRTF.

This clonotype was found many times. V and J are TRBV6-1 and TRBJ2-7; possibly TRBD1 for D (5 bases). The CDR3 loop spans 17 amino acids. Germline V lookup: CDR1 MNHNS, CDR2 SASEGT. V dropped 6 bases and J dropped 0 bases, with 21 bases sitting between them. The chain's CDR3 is CASRFIRGSGSSYEQYF. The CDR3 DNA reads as TGTGCCAGCAGGTTTATAAGGGGATCCGGAAGCTCCTACGAGCAGTACTTC.

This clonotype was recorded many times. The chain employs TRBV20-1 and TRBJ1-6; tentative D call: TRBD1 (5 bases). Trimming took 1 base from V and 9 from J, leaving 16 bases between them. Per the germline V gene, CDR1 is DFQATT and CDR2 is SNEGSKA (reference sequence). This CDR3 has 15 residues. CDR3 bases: TGCAGTGCTAGAGGCCGGGGGTTCGGAAGTTCACCCCTCCACTTT. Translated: CSARGRGFGSSPLHF.

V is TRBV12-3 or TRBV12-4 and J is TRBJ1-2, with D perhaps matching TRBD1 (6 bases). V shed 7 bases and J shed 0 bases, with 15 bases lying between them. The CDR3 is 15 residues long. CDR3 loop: CASNQRGGSNYGYTF. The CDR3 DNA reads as TGTGCCAGCAACCAAAGAGGGGGATCTAACTATGGCTACACCTTC.

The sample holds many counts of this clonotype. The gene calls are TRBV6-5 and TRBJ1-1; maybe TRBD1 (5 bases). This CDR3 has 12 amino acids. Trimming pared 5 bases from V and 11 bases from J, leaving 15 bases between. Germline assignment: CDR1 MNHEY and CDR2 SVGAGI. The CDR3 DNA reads TGTGCCAGCAGTGGGGTGAGAGGGGAGGCTTTCTTT. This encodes CASSGVRGEAFF.

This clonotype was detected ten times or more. The CDR3 nucleotides are TGTGCCAGCAGTTCCCAAGTGTGGGGAAGCGACTATGGCTACACCTTC. Protein: CASSSQVWGSDYGYTF. This rearrangement joins TRBV6-5 to TRBJ1-2; D is unclear. The germline V gene encodes CDR1 MNHEY and CDR2 SVGAGI. CDR3 size: 16 residues. The V gene lost 4 bases and the J gene lost 3 bases, with 18 bases spanning the gap.

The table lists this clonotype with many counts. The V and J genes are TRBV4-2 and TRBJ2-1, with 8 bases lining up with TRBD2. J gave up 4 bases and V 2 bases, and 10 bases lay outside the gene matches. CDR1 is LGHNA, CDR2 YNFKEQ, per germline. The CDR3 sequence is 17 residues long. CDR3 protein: CASSQRHGGAQYNEQFF. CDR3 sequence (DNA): TGTGCCAGCAGCCAACGGCACGGGGGGGCCCAATACAATGAGCAGTTCTTC.

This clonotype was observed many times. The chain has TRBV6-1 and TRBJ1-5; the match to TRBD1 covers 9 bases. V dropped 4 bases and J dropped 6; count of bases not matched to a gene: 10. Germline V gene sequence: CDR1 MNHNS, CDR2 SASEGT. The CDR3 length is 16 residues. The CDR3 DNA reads TGTGCCAGCAGTGGGTGGGGGACAGGGATCGGTCAGCCCCAGCATTTT. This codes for CASSGWGTGIGQPQHF.

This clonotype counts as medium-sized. The CDR3 nucleotides read TGTGCCAGCAGTGCCGTCGGGGGATACACCGGGGAGCTGTTTTTT. This sequence encodes CASSAVGGYTGELFF. J is TRBJ2-2 and V is TRBV6-5; TRBD2 is a possible D gene (6 bases). The CDR3 contains 15 residues. With 5 bases removed from V and 3 bases from J, the gap between germline ends came to 13 bases. Germline V CDR1 and CDR2: MNHEY, SVGAGI.

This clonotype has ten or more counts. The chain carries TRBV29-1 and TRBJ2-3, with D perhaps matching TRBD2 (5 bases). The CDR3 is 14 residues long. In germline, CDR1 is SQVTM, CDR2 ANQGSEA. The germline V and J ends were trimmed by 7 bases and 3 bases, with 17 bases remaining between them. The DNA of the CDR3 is TGCAGCGCTCCGAGCCAAGGGAGAACAGATACGCAGTATTTT. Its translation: CSAPSQGRTDTQYF.

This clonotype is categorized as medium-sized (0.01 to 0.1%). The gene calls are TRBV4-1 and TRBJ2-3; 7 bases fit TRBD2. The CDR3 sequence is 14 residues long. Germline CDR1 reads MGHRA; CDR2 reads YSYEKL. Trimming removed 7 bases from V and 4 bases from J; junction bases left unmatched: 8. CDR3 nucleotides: TGCGCCAGCAAATTAACGGGGGGTGCAGATACGCAGTATTTT. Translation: CASKLTGGADTQYF.

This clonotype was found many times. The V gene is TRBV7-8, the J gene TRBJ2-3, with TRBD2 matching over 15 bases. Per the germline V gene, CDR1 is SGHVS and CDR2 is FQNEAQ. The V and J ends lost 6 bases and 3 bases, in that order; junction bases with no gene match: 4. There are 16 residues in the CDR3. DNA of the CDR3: TGTGCCAGCAGACCCGGGACTAGCGGGGGGACAGATACGCAGTATTTT. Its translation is CASRPGTSGGTDTQYF.

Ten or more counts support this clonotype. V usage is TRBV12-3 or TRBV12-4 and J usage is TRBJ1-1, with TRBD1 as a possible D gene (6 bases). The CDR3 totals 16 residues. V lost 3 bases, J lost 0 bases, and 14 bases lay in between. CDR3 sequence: CASSFPGAGMNTEAFF. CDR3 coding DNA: TGTGCCAGCAGTTTTCCGGGGGCGGGGATGAACACTGAAGCTTTCTTT.

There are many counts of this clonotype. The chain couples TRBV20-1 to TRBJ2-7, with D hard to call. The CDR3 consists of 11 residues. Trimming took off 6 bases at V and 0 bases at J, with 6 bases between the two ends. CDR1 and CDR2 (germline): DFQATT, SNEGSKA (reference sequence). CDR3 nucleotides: TGCAGTGCCCGGAACTCCTACGAGCAGTACTTC. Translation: CSARNSYEQYF.

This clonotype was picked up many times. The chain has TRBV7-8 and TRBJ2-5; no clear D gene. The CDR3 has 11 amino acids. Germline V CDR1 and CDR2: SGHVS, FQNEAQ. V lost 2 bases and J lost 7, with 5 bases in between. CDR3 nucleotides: TGTGCCAGCAGCTTATCGGTGACCCAGTACTTC. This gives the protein CASSLSVTQYF.

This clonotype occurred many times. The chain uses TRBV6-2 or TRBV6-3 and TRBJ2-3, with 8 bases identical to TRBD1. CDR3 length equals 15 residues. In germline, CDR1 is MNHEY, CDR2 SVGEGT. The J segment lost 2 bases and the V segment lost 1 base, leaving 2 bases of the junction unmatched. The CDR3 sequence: CASSYWDRLTDTQYF. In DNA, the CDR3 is TGTGCCAGCAGTTACTGGGACAGGCTCACAGATACGCAGTATTTT.

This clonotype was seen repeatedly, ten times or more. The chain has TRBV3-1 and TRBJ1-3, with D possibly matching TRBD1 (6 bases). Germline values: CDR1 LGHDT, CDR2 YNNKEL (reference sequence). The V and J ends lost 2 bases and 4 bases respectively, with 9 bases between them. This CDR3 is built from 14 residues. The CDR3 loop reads CASSQTGYGNTIYF. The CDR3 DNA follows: TGTGCCAGCAGCCAAACAGGGTACGGAAACACCATATATTTT. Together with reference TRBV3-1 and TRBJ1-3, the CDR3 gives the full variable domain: DTAVSQTPKYLVTQMGNDKSIKCEQNLGHDTMYWYKQDSKKFLKIMFSYNNKELIINETVPNRFSPKSPDKAHLNLHINSLELGDSAVYFCASSQTGYGNTIYFGEGSWLTVV.

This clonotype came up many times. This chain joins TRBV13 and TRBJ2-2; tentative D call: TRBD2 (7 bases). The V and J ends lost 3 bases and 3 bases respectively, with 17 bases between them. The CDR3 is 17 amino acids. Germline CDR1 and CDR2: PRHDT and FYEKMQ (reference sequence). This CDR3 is CASSFFGGPPHTGELFF. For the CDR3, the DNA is TGTGCCAGCAGCTTCTTCGGGGGGCCCCCCCACACCGGGGAGCTGTTTTTT.

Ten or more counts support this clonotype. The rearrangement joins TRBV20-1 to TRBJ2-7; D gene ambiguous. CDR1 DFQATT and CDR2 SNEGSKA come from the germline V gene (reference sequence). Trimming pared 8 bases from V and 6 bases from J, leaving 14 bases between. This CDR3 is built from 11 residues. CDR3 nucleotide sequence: TGCAGTCAGATGGGTGTGGGCGAGCAGTACTTC. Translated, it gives CSQMGVGEQYF.

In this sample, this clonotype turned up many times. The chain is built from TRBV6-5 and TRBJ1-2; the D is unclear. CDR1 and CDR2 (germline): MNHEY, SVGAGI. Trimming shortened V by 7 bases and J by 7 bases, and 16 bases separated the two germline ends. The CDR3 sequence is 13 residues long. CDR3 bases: TGTGCCAGCACCTCACACATCGCTAGTGGCTACACCTTC. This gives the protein CASTSHIASGYTF.

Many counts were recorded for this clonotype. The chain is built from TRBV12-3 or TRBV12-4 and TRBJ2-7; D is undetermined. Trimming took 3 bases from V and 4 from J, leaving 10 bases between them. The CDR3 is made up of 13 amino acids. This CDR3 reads CASSFGVRYEQYF. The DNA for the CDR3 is TGTGCCAGCAGTTTCGGAGTTAGATACGAGCAGTACTTC.